This TCR beta chain was sequenced for a study of T cells in Graves' hyperthyroidism and ophthalmopathy. The overall study: Peripheral blood collection took place at initial diagnosis, before any treatment.

Stable disease denoted Graves' hyperthyroidism without ophthalmopathy progression within 18 months. With a duration under 2 months, the hyperthyroidism was newly diagnosed in patients aged 18 to 65. More than 8 ml fresh peripheral blood yielded the PBMCs. The investigators amplified TCR beta CDR3 regions from RNA transcripts. With the HTBI primer set, the TCR CDR3 went through a first round of RT-PCR. TCRdb reanalysed the multiplex PCR reads using MiXCR and keeps one entry per CDR3 protein. The table includes more than 150,000 distinct CDR3 sequences, about 15% detected once. The V and J ends lost 1 base and 5 bases respectively, with 11 bases between them. The CDR3 has 14 amino acids. Germline lookup yields CDR1 SGHTA and CDR2 FQGTGA.

The origin of this receptor is a woman aged 45-65 years with Graves' hyperthyroidism. Sequencing input: blood. V and J are TRBV7-3 and TRBJ2-5, with D tentatively TRBD1 (6 bases). The CDR3 coding sequence is TGTGCCAGCAGCTTAAGGCCACAGGGTGAGACCCAGTACTTC. Residues: CASSLRPQGETQYF.